This T cell receptor beta chain originates from a study of neurological immune-mediated disorders. MiXCR was run by TCRdb on the 5' RACE reads, yielding one entry per CDR3 protein. The sample has about 89,000 distinct CDR3 sequences, 2.5% to 3% seen once. V was shortened by 5 bases and J by 4 bases, with 11 bases between the two germline ends. This CDR3 comprises 14 residues. The germline CDR1 and CDR2 sequences are MDHEN and SYDVKM. The study, taken as a whole, reports: Sharing of CDR3 amino acid sequences among expanded clones across subjects was absent, suggesting private repertoires in all groups.

There are many counts of this clonotype. What it binds is not known. The TCR sequence derives from a young woman with multiple sclerosis. Sequencing used PBMCs. The chain joins TRBV28 to TRBJ2-2; D gene uncertain. CDR3 in amino acids: CASSPWTVTGELFF. CDR3 in DNA: TGTGCCAGCAGTCCGTGGACGGTCACCGGGGAGCTGTTTTTT.